This T cell receptor (beta chain) was recovered during a study of blood T cell repertoires in COVID-19. The CDR3 spans 14 residues. V was pared by 6 bases and J by 0 bases, with 11 bases between. Per the germline V gene, CDR1 is MGHRA and CDR2 is YSYEKL. Authors' methods: Quantification of nucleated cells was approximated via reference gene primer amplification. Measured with immunoSEQ multiplex PCR; TCRdb has only the in-frame clones, and not every one. V, J and clone size are taken as reported in that table, and D and trimming were inferred from the DNA itself. This sample has 180,000 or so clones, with about 85% found just once. This clone was seen a handful of times.

J is TRBJ1-2 and V is TRBV4-1; TRBD1 is a possible D gene (5 bases). The source material was peripheral blood. This clonotype was obtained from a man aged 18 to 29 with acute or convalescent COVID-19. This CDR3 is CASSPRGANYGYTF. The CDR3 DNA reads TGCGCCAGCAGTCCTCGGGGGGCTAACTATGGCTACACCTTC.